Presented here are 24 T cell receptor beta chains from one specimen sequenced in a study of cytomegalovirus exposure and HLA in healthy donors. It was with 60 Vbeta and 13 Jbeta primers that the PCR ran. Measured with immunoSEQ multiplex PCR; TCRdb has only the in-frame clones, and not every one. The data hold approximately 110,000 clones, with roughly 66% observed a single time. The specimen sequenced was PBMCs. The receptor set was obtained from a woman in her 30s in good health and CMV-seronegative.

The V call is TRBV6-1, the J call TRBJ1-2; D uncertain. The CDR3 contains 16 residues. The germline CDR1 and CDR2 sequences are MNHNS and SASEGT. The germline V and J ends were trimmed by 2 bases and 6 bases, with 19 bases remaining between them. CDR3 DNA: TGTGCCAGCAGTGAAAGGTTCTTACAGCCGGCGAATGGCTACACCTTC. Translating gives CASSERFLQPANGYTF.

The count of this clone is one. The V gene is TRBV27, the J gene TRBJ2-7; 9 bases line up with TRBD1. The J segment lost 3 bases and the V segment lost 7 bases, leaving 4 bases of the junction unmatched. The CDR3 extends over 13 amino acids. CDR1 MNHEY and CDR2 SMNVEV come from the germline V gene (reference sequence). DNA for the CDR3: TGTGCCAGCACCACAGGGGGCGGCTACGAGCAGTACTTC. It is translated as CASTTGGGYEQYF.

The chain uses TRBV27 and TRBJ2-3; D uncertain. This CDR3 comprises 14 residues. CDR1 and CDR2 from the germline V gene are MNHEY and SMNVEV (reference sequence). V lost 3 bases and J 2 bases, leaving 9 bases between the germline ends. The CDR3 coding sequence is TGTGCCAGCAGTTTTTTTTTGGCCACAGATACGCAGTATTTT. It is translated as CASSFFLATDTQYF.

The sample holds one count of this clone. This sequence joins TRBV7-9 and TRBJ2-5; 14 bases match TRBD2. CDR1 and CDR2 (germline): SEHNR, FQNEAQ (reference sequence). V dropped 5 bases and J dropped 5; count of bases not matched to a gene: 4. The CDR3 covers 15 residues. Written as DNA, the CDR3 is TGTGCCAGCAGCCAGGGACTAGCGGGAGTGGAGACCCAGTACTTC. Translating gives CASSQGLAGVETQYF. The variable domain in full, completed from reference TRBV7-9 and TRBJ2-5, reads DTGVSQNPRHKITKRGQNVTFRCDPISEHNRLYWYRQTLGQGPEFLTYFQNEAQLEKSRLLSDRFSAERPKGSFSTLEIQRTEQGDSAMYLCASSQGLAGVETQYFGPGTRLLVL.

V is TRBV5-4 and J is TRBJ2-2; 12 bases align to TRBD1. CDR3 length: 16 amino acids. V dropped 3 bases and J dropped 5; count of bases not matched to a gene: 5. CDR1 and CDR2 from the germline V gene are SGHNT and YYREEE (reference sequence). CDR3 in DNA: TGTGCCAGCAGCTCCGGGACAGGGGGCGCTACCGGGGAGCTGTTTTTT. Amino acids: CASSSGTGGATGELFF.

About this clone: Other DNA sequences in this sample translate to the same CDR3. The CDR3 loop is CASSLRRERGLEQYF. The CDR3 DNA reads TGTGCCAGCAGCTTAAGGCGGGAGAGGGGCCTCGAGCAGTACTTC. The rearrangement links TRBV7-2 to TRBJ2-7; 7 bases match TRBD2. J was trimmed by 6 bases and V by 2 bases; bases with no gene match: 10. The CDR3 covers 15 residues. Looked up from germline, CDR1 is SGHTA and CDR2 is FQGNSA.

The chain links TRBV6-4 to TRBJ2-1; 10 positions agree with TRBD2. V lost 3 bases and J lost 8; bases outside the gene matches: 10. Germline V gene sequence: CDR1 MRHNA, CDR2 SNTAGT. The CDR3 runs 16 residues. The CDR3 region has the DNA TGTGCCAGCAGTGATTCTAGCGGGAGTGCCGCGCATGAGCAGTTCTTC. This translates into CASSDSSGSAAHEQFF.

The rearrangement joins TRBV9 to TRBJ1-2; D not resolved. The CDR3 loop spans 13 amino acids. V lost 1 base, J lost 6 bases, and 10 bases lay in between. The germline gives CDR1 SGDLS, CDR2 YYNGEE. The CDR3 spells CASSVNIADGYTF. Written as DNA, the CDR3 is TGTGCCAGCAGCGTAAATATAGCAGATGGCTACACCTTC.

The chain recombines TRBV11-2 with TRBJ2-7; 10 bases map to TRBD1. Trimming cost V 4 bases and J 7 bases; bases outside gene matches: 13. The CDR3 runs 16 residues. Germline loops: CDR1 SGHAT, CDR2 FQNNGV. The CDR3 sequence is CASSWRPGTGAGEQYF. DNA of the CDR3: TGTGCCAGCAGCTGGAGGCCCGGGACAGGGGCCGGGGAGCAGTACTTC.

There are a few counts of this clone. The CDR3 here is CASSLEAASDTQYF. CDR3 in DNA: TGTGCCAGCAGCCTTGAAGCGGCATCAGATACGCAGTATTTT. The V call is TRBV7-8, the J call TRBJ2-3; maybe TRBD2 (5 bases). Between the trimmed V and J ends, which lost 5 bases and 4 bases, there was a span of 13 bases. The CDR3 length is 14 residues. The germline CDR1 and CDR2 sequences are SGHVS and FQNEAQ.

The rearrangement links TRBV5-1 to TRBJ1-4; TRBD1 matches 8 bases. After removal of 1 base from V and 6 bases from J, the junction contained 5 bases not matched to a gene. This CDR3 has 15 amino acids. The germline V gene encodes CDR1 SGHRS and CDR2 YFSETQ. The CDR3, as DNA: TGCGCCAGCAGCTTGACAACAGGGGGAGATGAAAAACTGTTTTTT. Amino acid sequence: CASSLTTGGDEKLFF.

V and J are TRBV29-1 and TRBJ1-1, with D hard to call. Per the germline V gene, CDR1 is SQVTM and CDR2 is ANQGSEA. Trimming pared 6 bases from V and 1 base from J, leaving 15 bases between. This CDR3 has 14 amino acids. In DNA, the CDR3 is TGCAGCGTCTCTCTGGTCATGGCGAACACTGAAGCTTTCTTT. Translated, it gives CSVSLVMANTEAFF.

The chain couples TRBV7-8 to TRBJ1-1, with TRBD1 as a possible D gene (6 bases). Germline lookup yields CDR1 SGHVS and CDR2 FQNEAQ. Trimming pared 2 bases from V and 0 bases from J, leaving 10 bases between. The CDR3 extends over 15 amino acids. The CDR3 DNA sequence: TGTGCCAGCAGCTTATCTACAGGGATGAACACTGAAGCTTTCTTT. Translating gives CASSLSTGMNTEAFF. Based on the CDR3 plus reference TRBV7-8 and TRBJ1-1, the full variable domain is GAGVSQSPRYKVAKRGQDVALRCDPISGHVSLFWYQQALGQGPEFLTYFQNEAQLDKSGLPSDRFFAERPEGSVSTLKIQRTQQEDSAVYLCASSLSTGMNTEAFFGQGTRLTVV.

This chain uses TRBV25-1 with TRBJ2-3; a possible D gene is TRBD2 (7 bases). The V gene's germline CDR1 is MGHDK and CDR2 SYGVNS. The CDR3 totals 15 residues. The ends were cut back, 6 bases at V and 4 bases at J, with 17 bases in the middle. This chain's CDR3 is CASREGGGGADTQYF. The CDR3 nucleotides are TGTGCCAGCAGGGAAGGCGGGGGCGGGGCAGATACGCAGTATTTT.

This clone was seen only a few times. The CDR3 protein is CASSQGEGRYEQYF. CDR3 bases: TGCGCCAGCAGCCAAGGGGAGGGCCGTTACGAGCAGTACTTC. This rearrangement joins TRBV4-3 to TRBJ2-7, with TRBD2 identical over 7 bases. CDR3 length equals 14 residues. The germline V gene encodes CDR1 LGHNA and CDR2 YSLEER. Unmatched junction bases numbered 4, after V lost 1 base and J lost 4 bases.

This clone showed up just a few times. The rearrangement links TRBV5-1 to TRBJ2-1; 9 bases are shared with TRBD1. Trimming removed 1 base from V and 8 bases from J; junction bases left unmatched: 13. CDR3 size: 17 residues. Germline V gives CDR1 SGHRS, CDR2 YFSETQ. The CDR3 coding sequence is TGCGCCAGCAGCTTGAATTCCGGGACAGGGTTGGGCGATGAGCAGTTCTTC. Its translation is CASSLNSGTGLGDEQFF.

The gene calls are TRBV7-9 and TRBJ1-1, with D uncertain. Trimming shortened V by 2 bases and J by 3 bases, and 7 bases separated the two germline ends. Per germline, CDR1 SEHNR and CDR2 FQNEAQ (reference sequence). The CDR3 spans 13 residues. Written as DNA, the CDR3 is TGTGCCAGCAGCTTAACGGTAGACACTGAAGCTTTCTTT. Residues: CASSLTVDTEAFF.

This clone came up a few times. This chain connects TRBV25-1 to TRBJ2-2; D is ambiguous. The CDR3 has 13 amino acids. V lost 4 bases and J lost 4, with 7 bases in between. Per germline, CDR1 MGHDK and CDR2 SYGVNS. The CDR3 loop is CASSGQLTGELFF. The CDR3 nucleotides are TGTGCCAGCAGTGGACAACTCACCGGGGAGCTGTTTTTT.

V gene TRBV2 combines with J gene TRBJ2-2; D gene uncertain. CDR3 length: 14 residues. The V end lost 8 bases, the J end lost 1 base, and 11 bases lay between the germline ends. Germline V CDR1 and CDR2: SNHLY, FYNNEI. The CDR3 nucleotides are TGTGCCAGCCGTCCGGGTAGGAACACCGGGGAGCTGTTTTTT. Its translation is CASRPGRNTGELFF.

The V call is TRBV28, the J call TRBJ2-1; TRBD2 matches at 7 bases. Germline values: CDR1 MDHEN, CDR2 SYDVKM. This CDR3 is 14 amino acids long. The trim removed 9 bases at V and 1 base at J, leaving 6 bases unmatched. In DNA, the CDR3 is TGTGCCAGTGTTCTAGCGGTATCCTACAATGAGCAGTTCTTC. It yields the protein CASVLAVSYNEQFF.

This chain connects TRBV6-1 to TRBJ1-6; D gene unclear. Trimming left V 3 bases short and J 8 bases short, with 11 bases between. The CDR3 is made up of 14 amino acids. Germline CDR1 reads MNHNS; CDR2 reads SASEGT. CDR3 DNA: TGTGCCAGCAGTGAGGCAGCCACAGATTCACCCCTCCACTTT. As protein: CASSEAATDSPLHF.

There are a few counts of this clone. The chain joins TRBV4-3 to TRBJ2-6, with D possibly matching TRBD1 (6 bases). CDR1 and CDR2 from the germline V gene are LGHNA and YSLEER. The CDR3 is made up of 16 amino acids. V dropped 0 bases and J dropped 2 bases, with 8 bases sitting between them. This CDR3 reads CASSQDGDTGANVLTF. The CDR3, as DNA: TGCGCCAGCAGCCAAGATGGGGACACTGGGGCCAACGTCCTGACTTTC.

The table lists this clone with a few counts. This rearrangement joins TRBV30 to TRBJ2-3; 7 nucleotides line up with TRBD2. V shed 0 bases, J shed 3 bases, and the junction held 3 bases outside the gene matches. The germline V gene has CDR1 GTSNPN and CDR2 SVGIG (reference sequence). The CDR3 runs 14 residues. CDR3 loop: CAWSVGRETDTQYF. In nucleotides, the CDR3 is TGTGCCTGGAGTGTCGGGCGGGAGACAGATACGCAGTATTTT.

The V gene is TRBV7-9, the J gene TRBJ2-7; the D gene is possibly TRBD2 (5 bases). V was pared by 1 base and J by 6 bases, with 13 bases between. Germline V CDR1 and CDR2: SEHNR, FQNEAQ (reference sequence). This CDR3 spans 14 amino acids. This chain's CDR3 is CASSLGSGAGEQYF. In nucleotides, the CDR3 is TGTGCCAGCAGCTTAGGATCGGGTGCGGGCGAGCAGTACTTC.